Included here is one TCR beta chain sequence, with context. The antigen is not known. This entry comes from a study of Graves' ophthalmopathy and Graves' hyperthyroidism. Whole-study findings and limits: With about 71% sensitivity and approximately 72% specificity, the model predicted ophthalmopathy progression.

Enrolled hyperthyroidism patients had a new diagnosis, a duration under 2 months, and an age of 18 to 65. From RNA, the CDR3 regions of TCR beta chains were amplified and sequenced. After a first-round RT-PCR with HTBI primers, a second-round multiplex PCR was run. TCRdb independently ran MiXCR on the multiplex PCR reads; one entry per CDR3 protein. The sample carries around 1.1 million distinct CDR3 sequences, 35% to 40% recorded once. This CDR3 has 15 residues. The V segment lost 5 bases and the J segment 7 bases; nucleotides outside the gene matches: 8. Germline values: CDR1 MNHEY, CDR2 SVGAGI. The genes are TRBV6-5 and TRBJ2-5; 12 bases agree with TRBD1. The clonotype comes from an adult man with Graves' hyperthyroidism. Sequenced sample: peripheral blood or thyroid tissue (not recorded which). CDR3 amino acids: CASSAGTGGFGTQYF. CDR3 in DNA: TGTGCCAGCAGTGCCGGGACAGGGGGCTTCGGGACCCAGTACTTC.